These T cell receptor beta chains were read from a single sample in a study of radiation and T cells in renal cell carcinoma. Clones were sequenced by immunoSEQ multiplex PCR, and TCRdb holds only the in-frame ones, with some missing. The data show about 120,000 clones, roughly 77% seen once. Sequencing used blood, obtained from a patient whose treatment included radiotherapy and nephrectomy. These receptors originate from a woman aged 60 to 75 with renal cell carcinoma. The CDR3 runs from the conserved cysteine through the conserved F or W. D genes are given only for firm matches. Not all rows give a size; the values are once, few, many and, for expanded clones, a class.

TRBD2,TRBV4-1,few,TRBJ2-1,CASSQDPRTSGSMNEQFF,TGCGCCAGCAGCCAAGACCCCCGGACTAGCGGGAGCATGAATGAGCAGTTCTTC
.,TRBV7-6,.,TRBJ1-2,CASSFSAGEGGRNGYTF,TGTGCCAGCAGCTTTTCGGCGGGGGAAGGGGGGCGCAATGGCTACACCTTC
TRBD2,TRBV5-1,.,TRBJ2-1,CASSQPGTSGEEGIF,TGCGCCAGCAGCCAACCCGGGACTAGCGGGGAGGAGGGGATCTTC
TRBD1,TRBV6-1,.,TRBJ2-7,CAGCDRGLGEQYF,TGTGCCGGTTGCGACAGGGGGCTCGGAGAGCAGTACTTC
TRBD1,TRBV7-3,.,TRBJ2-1,CASSSGQGQFF,TGTGCCAGCAGCTCGGGACAGGGGCAGTTCTTC
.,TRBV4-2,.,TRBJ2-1,CASSQAGVNEQFF,TGTGCCAGCAGCCAAGCGGGGGTTAATGAGCAGTTCTTC
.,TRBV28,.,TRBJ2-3,CASSLVWDTQYF,TGTGCCAGCAGTTTGGTTTGGGATACGCAGTATTTT
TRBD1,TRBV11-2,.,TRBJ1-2,CASSLTPIQGAYGYTF,TGTGCCAGCAGCCTGACCCCGATACAGGGGGCCTATGGCTACACCTTC
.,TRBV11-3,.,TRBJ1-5,CASSFQSGRSNQPQHF,TGTGCCAGCAGCTTTCAGTCCGGCCGGAGCAATCAGCCCCAGCATTTT
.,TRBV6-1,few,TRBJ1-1,CASSEGVHTEAFF,TGTGCCAGCAGTGAAGGGGTTCACACTGAAGCTTTCTTT
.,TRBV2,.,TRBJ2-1,CASSGGVAYNEQFF,TGTGCCAGCAGTGGCGGGGTAGCCTACAATGAGCAGTTCTTC
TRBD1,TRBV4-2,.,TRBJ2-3,CASSQETGLSTDTQYF,TGTGCCAGCAGCCAAGAGACAGGGCTTAGCACAGATACGCAGTATTTT
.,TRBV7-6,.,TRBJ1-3,CASSSQIGALSGNTIYF,TGTGCCAGCAGTTCGCAAATAGGGGCCCTCTCTGGAAACACCATATATTTT
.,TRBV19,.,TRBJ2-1,CASSTPGRASYNEQFF,TGTGCCAGTAGTACCCCAGGACGAGCCTCCTACAATGAGCAGTTCTTC
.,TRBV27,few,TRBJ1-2,CASSLSSPSNYGYTF,TGTGCCAGCAGTTTATCATCCCCGAGTAACTATGGCTACACCTTC
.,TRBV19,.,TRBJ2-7,CASSIKGSGSYEQYF,TGTGCCAGTAGTATAAAGGGGTCCGGGTCCTACGAGCAGTACTTC
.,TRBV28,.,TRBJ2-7,CASSSPYYEQYF,TGTGCCAGCAGTTCCCCTTACTACGAGCAGTACTTC
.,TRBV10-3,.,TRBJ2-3,CAISDSTDTQYF,TGTGCCATCAGTGACTCAACAGATACGCAGTATTTT
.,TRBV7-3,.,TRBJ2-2,CASSPVTGELFF,TGTGCCAGCAGCCCTGTGACCGGGGAGCTGTTTTTT
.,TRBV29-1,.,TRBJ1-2,CSVEESAARGYGYTF,TGCAGCGTTGAAGAATCGGCAGCTAGGGGCTATGGCTACACCTTC
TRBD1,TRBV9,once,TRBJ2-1,CASSFGQVGTDEQFF,TGTGCCAGCAGCTTTGGACAGGTGGGTACGGATGAGCAGTTCTTC
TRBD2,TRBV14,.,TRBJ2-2,CASSQAGRATGELFF,TGTGCCAGCAGCCAAGCCGGGAGGGCCACCGGGGAGCTGTTTTTT
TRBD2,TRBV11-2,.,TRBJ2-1,CASSKTALAGFNEQFF,TGTGCCAGCAGCAAAACGGCACTAGCGGGATTCAATGAGCAGTTCTTC
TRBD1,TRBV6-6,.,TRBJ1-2,CASSTGQRVNYGYTF,TGTGCCAGCAGTACGGGACAGAGGGTAAACTATGGCTACACCTTC
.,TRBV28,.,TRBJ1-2,CASYSNYGYTF,TGTGCCAGCTACAGTAACTATGGCTACACCTTC
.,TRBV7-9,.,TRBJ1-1,CASSSRWNTEAFF,TGTGCCAGCAGCTCACGATGGAACACTGAAGCTTTCTTT
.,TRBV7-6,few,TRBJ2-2,CASKQGWETGELFF,TGTGCCAGTAAACAGGGATGGGAAACCGGGGAGCTGTTTTTT
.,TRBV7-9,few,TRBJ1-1,CASERSSVVSTEAFF,TGTGCCAGCGAGAGGTCGTCGGTGGTATCCACTGAAGCTTTCTTT
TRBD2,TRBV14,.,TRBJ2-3,CASSHLGGGTDTQYF,TGTGCCAGCAGCCATCTGGGAGGGGGCACAGATACGCAGTATTTT
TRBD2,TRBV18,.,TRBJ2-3,CASSPGLAGAADTQYF,TGTGCCAGCTCACCGGGACTAGCGGGGGCGGCAGATACGCAGTATTTT
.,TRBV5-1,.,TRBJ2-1,CASSLRPDNEQFF,TGCGCCAGCAGTCTAAGACCCGACAATGAGCAGTTCTTC
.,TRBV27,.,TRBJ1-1,CASSHPTQTEAFF,TGTGCCAGCAGCCACCCCACCCAGACTGAAGCTTTCTTT
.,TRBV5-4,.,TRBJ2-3,CASSLAGVTDTQYF,TGTGCCAGCAGCTTAGCGGGTGTCACAGATACGCAGTATTTT
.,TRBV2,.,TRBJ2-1,CASRENLVGANYNEQFF,TGTGCCAGCAGGGAGAATTTAGTCGGGGCTAACTACAATGAGCAGTTCTTC
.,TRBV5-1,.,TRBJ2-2,CASSVGHLNTGELFF,TGCGCCAGCAGCGTGGGACACCTGAACACCGGGGAGCTGTTTTTT
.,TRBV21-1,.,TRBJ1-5,CASSKEVRGNQPQHF,TGTGCCAGCAGCAAAGAGGTCAGAGGGAATCAGCCCCAGCATTTT